This TCR beta chain was identified during a study of response to subunit inactivated influenza vaccine. A single record per CDR3 protein comes from TCRdb applying MiXCR to the RT-PCR reads. The table shows hundreds of thousands of distinct CDR3 sequences, with around 11% occurring only once. The sample also formed part of further work on T cells expressing NK-cell markers. From that report: TCR beta libraries carry UMIs added by 5'RACE template switching.

The sample consisted of PBMCs from blood, taken on the day of vaccination. This TCR derives from a man between 45 and 60 years old who received an inactivated influenza vaccine.

The CDR3 region is CASSRAGGQTEQFF. The CDR3 DNA follows: TGTGCCAGCAGTAGAGCGGGGGGGCAGACTGAGCAGTTCTTC. The chain recombines TRBV4-2 with TRBJ2-1, with TRBD2 identical over 10 bases. Germline trimming cut 6 bases from V and 9 bases from J; bases unmatched to any gene: 8. Germline CDR1 LGHNA, CDR2 YNFKEQ. This CDR3 has 14 amino acids.